The 29 T cell receptor beta chains below all came from one sample that was sequenced in a study of PD-1 blockade in classical Hodgkin lymphoma. Method: immunoSEQ multiplex PCR; TCRdb's copy keeps in-frame clones and lacks some. This table has 20,000 to 25,000 clones, about 80% appearing once. Each and every patient relapsed after autologous stem cell transplantation, and patients got differing brentuximab vedotin exposure. The sequencing here drew on peripheral blood mononuclear cells (PBMCs), taken at baseline. Receptors were obtained from a human donor with classical Hodgkin lymphoma.

The V gene is TRBV29-1, the J gene TRBJ2-5; 9 bases line up with TRBD2. The CDR3 runs 15 residues. With V trimmed by 4 bases and J by 2 bases, 8 bases remained unmatched. Germline V CDR1 and CDR2: SQVTM, ANQGSEA. CDR3 in DNA: TGCAGCGTTGGTCAAGCGGGGGGAGGGCAAGAGACCCAGTACTTC. Translated: CSVGQAGGGQETQYF.

The rearrangement links TRBV7-9 to TRBJ1-2, with 7 bases lining up with TRBD1. This CDR3 contains 14 residues. After removal of 0 bases from V and 6 bases from J, the junction contained 4 bases not matched to a gene. Germline CDR1 and CDR2: SEHNR and FQNEAQ (reference sequence). This CDR3 reads CASSLADRAHGYTF. For the CDR3, the DNA is TGTGCCAGCAGCTTAGCAGACAGGGCCCATGGCTACACCTTC.

The rearrangement joins TRBV28 to TRBJ1-2, with a weak D call TRBD1 (5 bases). The ends were cut back, 8 bases at V and 4 bases at J, with 20 bases in the middle. The CDR3 covers 15 residues. Germline CDR1 and CDR2: MDHEN and SYDVKM. The CDR3 DNA follows: TGTGCCAGCCGTTCAGGGTCCCTGGGCCTCTATGGCTACACCTTC. It codes for CASRSGSLGLYGYTF.

This clone came up once. The junction departs from germline at one end; a sequencing error may be responsible. This CDR3 is also generated by other DNA sequences in the sample. This sequence joins TRBV13 and TRBJ2-7; no reliable D call. CDR1 is PRHDT, CDR2 FYEKMQ, per germline (reference sequence). The length of the CDR3 is 13 residues. Written as DNA, the CDR3 is TGTGCTAGCAGCTTAGACGACTCCTACGAGCAGTACTTC. As protein: CASSLDDSYEQYF.

The V gene is TRBV7-6, the J gene TRBJ1-6; weak D call: TRBD1 (5 bases). The CDR3 is made up of 15 amino acids. Germline lookup yields CDR1 SGHVS and CDR2 FNYEAQ. The V and J ends lost 2 bases and 0 bases respectively, with 5 bases between them. CDR3 loop: CASSLQGSYNSPLHF. The CDR3 DNA sequence: TGTGCCAGCAGCTTACAGGGCTCCTATAATTCACCCCTCCACTTT.

The rearrangement joins TRBV9 to TRBJ2-2, with 7 bases fitting TRBD2. The length of the CDR3 is 18 residues. Unmatched junction bases numbered 13, after V lost 0 bases and J lost 5 bases. Germline-derived CDR1 and CDR2 are SGDLS and YYNGEE. The DNA of the CDR3 is TGTGCCAGCAGCGTAGCCGTATCCAGACTAGCTGGAACCGGGGAGCTGTTTTTT. Its translation: CASSVAVSRLAGTGELFF.

The chain employs TRBV30 and TRBJ1-2, with 7 bases fitting TRBD1. The V gene end was trimmed by 4 bases and the J gene end by 7 bases; junction bases not matched to a gene: 3. CDR1 and CDR2 from the germline V gene are GTSNPN and SVGIG (reference sequence). CDR3 length: 11 residues. The CDR3 spells CAWNRGSGYTF. CDR3 nucleotide sequence: TGTGCCTGGAACAGGGGTTCTGGCTACACCTTC.

V and J are TRBV7-2 and TRBJ1-6; no clear D. The CDR3 covers 15 residues. Trimming cost V 3 bases and J 5 bases, with 11 bases left between them. Germline CDR1 and CDR2: SGHTA and FQGNSA. CDR3 residues: CASSFTEVDNSPLHF. In nucleotides, the CDR3 is TGTGCCAGCAGCTTTACTGAGGTTGATAATTCACCCCTCCACTTT.

The V call is TRBV5-1, the J call TRBJ2-1, with 7 bases that match TRBD2. Per the germline V gene, CDR1 is SGHRS and CDR2 is YFSETQ. Trimming took 6 bases from V and 7 from J; bases not matched to a gene: 4. This CDR3 spans 12 amino acids. CDR3 loop: CASKTSRNEQFF. The CDR3, as DNA: TGCGCCAGCAAGACTAGCCGGAATGAGCAGTTCTTC. The full variable domain, in which reference TRBV5-1 and TRBJ2-1 provide the parts outside the CDR3, is KAGVTQTPRYLIKTRGQQVTLSCSPISGHRSVSWYQQTPGQGLQFLFEYFSETQRNKGNFPGRFSGRQFSNSRSEMNVSTLELGDSALYLCASKTSRNEQFFGPGTRLTVL.

This chain uses TRBV2 with TRBJ1-3, with TRBD1 identical over 7 bases. The germline gives CDR1 SNHLY, CDR2 FYNNEI. V gave up 2 bases and J gave up 0 bases; unmatched junction bases: 13. The CDR3 has 19 amino acids. CDR3 residues: CASSESRQGIPNSGNTIYF. The CDR3 nucleotides are TGTGCCAGCAGTGAATCCCGACAGGGTATTCCCAACTCTGGAAACACCATATATTTT. Together with reference TRBV2 and TRBJ1-3, the CDR3 gives the full variable domain: EPEVTQTPSHQVTQMGQEVILRCVPISNHLYFYWYRQILGQKVEFLVSFYNNEISEKSEIFDDQFSVERPDGSNFTLKIRSTKLEDSAMYFCASSESRQGIPNSGNTIYFGEGSWLTVV.

The rearrangement joins TRBV21-1 to TRBJ1-6; the listed D gene, TRBD1, was not tested against the DNA. TRBV21-1 is labeled a pseudogene. The CDR3 covers 18 residues. This CDR3 reads CASSKSRSRGYYNSPLHF. The CDR3, as DNA: TGTGCCAGCAGCAAAAGTCGGAGCAGGGGTTATTATAATTCACCCCTCCACTTT.

The chain carries TRBV28 and TRBJ1-1, with 7 bases aligning to TRBD1. Germline V gene lookup returns CDR1 MDHEN and CDR2 SYDVKM. The CDR3 has 16 residues. J was trimmed by 0 bases and V by 3 bases; bases with no gene match: 7. The CDR3 region has the DNA TGTGCCAGCAGTTTTGACAGGGAACTGGTGAACACTGAAGCTTTCTTT. It translates to CASSFDRELVNTEAFF.

The chain is built from TRBV7-3 and TRBJ2-5; a possible D gene is TRBD1 (6 bases). The germline V gene has CDR1 SGHTA and CDR2 FQGTGA. The CDR3 covers 14 residues. V was clipped by 4 bases and J by 5 bases, with 14 bases between them. The CDR3: CASSSMGAEETQYF. The CDR3 coding sequence is TGTGCCAGCAGCTCCATGGGGGCTGAGGAGACCCAGTACTTC.

This chain connects TRBV7-2 to TRBJ2-7; no firm D call. Per germline, CDR1 SGHTA and CDR2 FQGNSA. Trimming took off 3 bases at V and 0 bases at J, with 9 bases between the two ends. The CDR3 spans 14 residues. The CDR3 spells CASSLMRHSYEQYF. The CDR3 nucleotides are TGTGCCAGCAGCTTGATGCGCCACTCCTACGAGCAGTACTTC.

This chain links TRBV10-2 with TRBJ2-5; 12 bases line up with TRBD2. With 6 bases clipped from V and 5 bases from J, the junction kept 1 base outside the gene matches. From germline, CDR1 is WSHSY and CDR2 SAAADI. The CDR3 is made up of 13 amino acids. The CDR3 sequence: CASSGLAGETQYF. CDR3 DNA sequence: TGCGCCAGCAGCGGACTAGCGGGGGAGACCCAGTACTTC.

The V and J genes are TRBV15 and TRBJ2-5, with D tentatively TRBD1 (6 bases). CDR3 length equals 14 residues. V lost 0 bases and J 4 bases, leaving 9 bases between the germline ends. Germline V CDR1 and CDR2: LNHNV, YYDKDF (reference sequence). The CDR3 nucleotides read TGTGCCACCAGCAGAGATTTGGGGGCAGAGACCCAGTACTTC. Protein sequence: CATSRDLGAETQYF.

This clone occurred once. The chain uses TRBV4-2 and TRBJ2-5, with D perhaps matching TRBD2 (5 bases). V was shortened by 4 bases and J by 5 bases, with 17 bases between the two germline ends. CDR3 length equals 15 residues. The germline gives CDR1 LGHNA, CDR2 YNFKEQ. CDR3 sequence: CASSPGKTVPETQYF. The CDR3 DNA sequence: TGTGCCAGCAGCCCCGGGAAGACGGTCCCGGAGACCCAGTACTTC.

This sequence joins TRBV4-2 and TRBJ1-6, with 8 bases matching TRBD1. The CDR3 runs 16 residues. Trimming at V came to 0 bases and at J to 13 bases, leaving 11 bases not matched to a gene. CDR1 and CDR2 (germline): LGHNA, YNFKEQ. The CDR3 DNA sequence: TGTGCCAGCAGCCAAGAGACAGGACAGGGAAGAGCTCCCCTCCACTTT. Protein sequence: CASSQETGQGRAPLHF.

This clone has a single count. The rearrangement uses TRBV10-1 and TRBJ1-3; possible D gene TRBD1, 5 bases. V was cut by 4 bases and J by 4 bases, with 8 bases left in between. The length of the CDR3 is 13 residues. The V gene's germline CDR1 is WNHNN and CDR2 SYGVQD (reference sequence). The CDR3 sequence is CASSGDRGNTIYF. The CDR3, as DNA: TGCGCCAGCAGTGGGGACCGAGGAAACACCATATATTTT.

The rearrangement links TRBV5-4 to TRBJ1-6; 10 bases are a match to TRBD1. The CDR3 contains 15 residues. Germline trimming cut 5 bases from V and 9 bases from J; bases unmatched to any gene: 8. Germline-derived CDR1 and CDR2 are SGHNT and YYREEE (reference sequence). CDR3 DNA: TGTGCCAGCAGTTTCCCGGGACAGGGGAGTTCACCCCTCCACTTT. It yields the protein CASSFPGQGSSPLHF. Filled out from reference TRBV5-4 and TRBJ1-6, the complete variable domain reads ETGVTQSPTHLIKTRGQQVTLRCSSQSGHNTVSWYQQALGQGPQFIFQYYREEENGRGNFPPRFSGLQFPNYSSELNVNALELDDSALYLCASSFPGQGSSPLHFGNGTRLTVT.

The gene calls are TRBV5-1 and TRBJ1-2; a weak D match, TRBD1 (6 bases). Trimming took 4 bases from V and 4 from J, leaving 17 bases between them. Per germline, CDR1 SGHRS and CDR2 YFSETQ. CDR3 length: 15 amino acids. As DNA, the CDR3 is TGCGCCAGCAGCCACCGGGACAACCAACCCTATGGCTACACCTTC. Translating it yields CASSHRDNQPYGYTF.

The sample holds a few counts of this clone. The chain is built from TRBV19 and TRBJ1-2; 7 nucleotides align to TRBD1. CDR3 length: 14 amino acids. V gave up 6 bases and J gave up 0 bases; unmatched junction bases: 4. Germline V lookup: CDR1 LNHDA, CDR2 SQIVND (reference sequence). Written as DNA, the CDR3 is TGTGCCAGTAGCAGGGGACAGACTAACTATGGCTACACCTTC. It translates to CASSRGQTNYGYTF.

The chain links TRBV10-3 to TRBJ1-2; no firm D call. The CDR3 length is 12 residues. The V end lost 7 bases, the J end lost 7 bases, and 13 bases lay between the germline ends. Germline V CDR1 and CDR2: ENHRY, SYGVKD. CDR3 protein: CAINRPEGGYTF. In DNA, the CDR3 is TGTGCCATCAACCGACCGGAGGGTGGCTACACCTTC.

This rearrangement joins TRBV7-2 to TRBJ2-2; 9 nucleotides agree with TRBD2. J gave up 5 bases and V 4 bases, and 11 bases lay outside the gene matches. The CDR3 is made up of 17 amino acids. Germline CDR1 is SGHTA and CDR2 is FQGNSA. CDR3 bases: TGTGCCAGCAGCTCCCGCAAGTTAGCGGGGGCGACCGGGGAGCTGTTTTTT. Its translation: CASSSRKLAGATGELFF.

The V gene is TRBV11-3, the J gene TRBJ2-7; perhaps D is TRBD1 or TRBD2 (5 bases each). The CDR3 contains 16 residues. Per germline, CDR1 SGHNT and CDR2 YENEEA. Trimming stripped 0 bases from V and 4 bases from J, with 16 bases between. The CDR3 reads CASSLEKGPGPYEQYF. The CDR3 DNA reads as TGTGCCAGCAGCTTAGAAAAGGGCCCGGGACCTTACGAGCAGTACTTC.

The rearrangement links TRBV18 to TRBJ2-1, with D possibly TRBD2 on 5 matching bases. The CDR3 spans 14 residues. Germline V gene sequence: CDR1 KGHSH, CDR2 LQKENI. The ends were cut back, 1 base at V and 7 bases at J, with 11 bases in the middle. The CDR3 protein is CASSPLDRGNEQFF. In DNA form, the CDR3 reads TGTGCCAGCTCACCACTGGACCGCGGGAATGAGCAGTTCTTC.

The chain is built from TRBV5-8 and TRBJ2-1; unclear D gene. With 0 bases removed from V and 4 bases from J, the gap between germline ends came to 14 bases. This CDR3 has 16 residues. Germline V gene sequence: CDR1 SGHTS, CDR2 YDEGEE. CDR3 residues: CASSLGSRLGYNEQFF. CDR3 coding DNA: TGTGCCAGCAGCTTGGGATCTCGGCTAGGGTACAATGAGCAGTTCTTC.

The CDR3 loop reads CASSYPSRGADTQYF. CDR3 in DNA: TGTGCCAGCAGTTACCCTAGCAGGGGGGCAGATACGCAGTATTTT. The chain is built from TRBV6-6 and TRBJ2-3; D possibly corresponds to TRBD1 (7 bases). Germline CDR1 is MNHNY and CDR2 is SVGAGI (reference sequence). V was clipped by 2 bases and J by 4 bases, with 13 bases between them. The CDR3 contains 15 residues.

The CDR3 here is CASKNTGRYNEQFF. CDR3 nucleotides: TGTGCCAGTAAAAATACAGGGCGCTACAATGAGCAGTTCTTC. The V call is TRBV19, the J call TRBJ2-1; weak D call: TRBD1 (6 bases). Germline values: CDR1 LNHDA, CDR2 SQIVND (reference sequence). The V and J ends lost 7 bases and 3 bases respectively, with 13 bases between them. The CDR3 sequence is 14 residues long.